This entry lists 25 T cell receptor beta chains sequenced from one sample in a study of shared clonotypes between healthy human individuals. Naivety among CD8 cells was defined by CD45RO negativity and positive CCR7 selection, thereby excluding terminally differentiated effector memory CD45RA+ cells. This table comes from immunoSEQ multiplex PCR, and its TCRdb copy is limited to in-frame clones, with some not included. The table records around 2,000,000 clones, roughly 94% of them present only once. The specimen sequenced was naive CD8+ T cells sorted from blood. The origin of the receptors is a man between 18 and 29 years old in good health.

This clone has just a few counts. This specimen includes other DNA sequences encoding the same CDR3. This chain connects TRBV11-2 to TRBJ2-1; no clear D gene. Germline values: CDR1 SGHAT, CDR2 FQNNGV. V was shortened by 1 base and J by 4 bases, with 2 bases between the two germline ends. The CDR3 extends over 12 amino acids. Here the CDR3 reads CASSLVYNEQFF. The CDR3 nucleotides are TGTGCCAGCAGCTTAGTGTACAATGAGCAGTTCTTC.

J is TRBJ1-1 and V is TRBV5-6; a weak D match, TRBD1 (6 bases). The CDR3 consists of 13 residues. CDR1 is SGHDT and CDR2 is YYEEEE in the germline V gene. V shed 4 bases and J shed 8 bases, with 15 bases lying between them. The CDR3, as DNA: TGTGCCAGCAGCGTACAGGGTTCTTCCGAAGCTTTCTTT. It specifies CASSVQGSSEAFF.

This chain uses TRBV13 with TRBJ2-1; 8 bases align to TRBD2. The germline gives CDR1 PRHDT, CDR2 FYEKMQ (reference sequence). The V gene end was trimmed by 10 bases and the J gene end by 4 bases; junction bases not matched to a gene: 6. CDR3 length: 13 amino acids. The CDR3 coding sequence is TGTGCCACTGTTATAGCGGGGTACAATGAGCAGTTCTTC. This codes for CATVIAGYNEQFF.

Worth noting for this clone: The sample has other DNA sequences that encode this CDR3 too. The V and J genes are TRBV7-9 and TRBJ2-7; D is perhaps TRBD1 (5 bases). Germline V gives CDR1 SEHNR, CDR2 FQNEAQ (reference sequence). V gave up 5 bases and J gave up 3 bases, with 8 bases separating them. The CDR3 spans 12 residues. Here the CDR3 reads CASSPTGYEQYF. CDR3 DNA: TGTGCCAGCAGCCCCACAGGCTACGAGCAGTACTTC. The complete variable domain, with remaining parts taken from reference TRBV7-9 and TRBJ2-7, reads DTGVSQNPRHKITKRGQNVTFRCDPISEHNRLYWYRQTLGQGPEFLTYFQNEAQLEKSRLLSDRFSAERPKGSFSTLEIQRTEQGDSAMYLCASSPTGYEQYFGPGTRLTVT.

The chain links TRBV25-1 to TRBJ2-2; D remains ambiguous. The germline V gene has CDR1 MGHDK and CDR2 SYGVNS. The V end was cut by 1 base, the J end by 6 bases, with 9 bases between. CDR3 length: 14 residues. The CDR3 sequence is CASSELGSSGELFF. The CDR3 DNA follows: TGTGCCAGCAGTGAATTAGGTTCGTCCGGGGAGCTGTTTTTT.

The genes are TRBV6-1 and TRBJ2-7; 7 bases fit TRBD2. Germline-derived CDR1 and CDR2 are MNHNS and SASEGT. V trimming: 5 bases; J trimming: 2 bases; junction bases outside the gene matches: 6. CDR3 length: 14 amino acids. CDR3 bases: TGTGCCAGCAGTCGACCGACTAGCCCCTACGAGCAGTACTTC. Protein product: CASSRPTSPYEQYF.

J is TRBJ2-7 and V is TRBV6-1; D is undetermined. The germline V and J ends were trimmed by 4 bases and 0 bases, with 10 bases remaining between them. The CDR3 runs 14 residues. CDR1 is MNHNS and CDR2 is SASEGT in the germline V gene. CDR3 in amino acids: CASSVGRNSYEQYF. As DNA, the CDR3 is TGTGCCAGCAGTGTGGGCAGGAACTCCTACGAGCAGTACTTC.

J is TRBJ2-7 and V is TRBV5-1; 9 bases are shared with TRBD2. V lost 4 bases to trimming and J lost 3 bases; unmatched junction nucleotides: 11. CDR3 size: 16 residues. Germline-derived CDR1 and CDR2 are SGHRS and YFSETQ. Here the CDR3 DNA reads TGCGCCAGCAGCCCCACGACTAGCGGAGCTTACTACGAGCAGTACTTC. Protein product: CASSPTTSGAYYEQYF.

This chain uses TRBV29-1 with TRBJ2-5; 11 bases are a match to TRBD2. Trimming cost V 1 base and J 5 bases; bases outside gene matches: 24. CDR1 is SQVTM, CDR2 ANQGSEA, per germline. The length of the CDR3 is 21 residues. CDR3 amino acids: CSVEGLAGGPSRPEWWETQYF. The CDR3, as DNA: TGCAGCGTTGAAGGTTTAGCGGGGGGGCCCTCCCGCCCCGAGTGGTGGGAGACCCAGTACTTC.

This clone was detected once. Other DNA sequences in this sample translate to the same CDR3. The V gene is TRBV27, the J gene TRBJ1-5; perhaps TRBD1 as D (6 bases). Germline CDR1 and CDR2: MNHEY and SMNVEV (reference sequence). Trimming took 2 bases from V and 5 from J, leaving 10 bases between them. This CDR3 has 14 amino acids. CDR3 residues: CASSLRGGDQPQHF. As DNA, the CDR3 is TGTGCCAGCAGTTTAAGGGGGGGGGATCAGCCCCAGCATTTT.

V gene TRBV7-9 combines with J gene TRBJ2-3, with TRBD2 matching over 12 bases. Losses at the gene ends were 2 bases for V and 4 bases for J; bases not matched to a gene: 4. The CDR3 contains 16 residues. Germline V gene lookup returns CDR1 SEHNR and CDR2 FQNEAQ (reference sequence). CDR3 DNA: TGTGCCAGCAGCTTAACTAGCGGGGGGATAGCAGATACGCAGTATTTT. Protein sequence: CASSLTSGGIADTQYF. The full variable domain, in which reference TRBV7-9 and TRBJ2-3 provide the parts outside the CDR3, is DTGVSQNPRHKITKRGQNVTFRCDPISEHNRLYWYRQTLGQGPEFLTYFQNEAQLEKSRLLSDRFSAERPKGSFSTLEIQRTEQGDSAMYLCASSLTSGGIADTQYFGPGTRLTVL.

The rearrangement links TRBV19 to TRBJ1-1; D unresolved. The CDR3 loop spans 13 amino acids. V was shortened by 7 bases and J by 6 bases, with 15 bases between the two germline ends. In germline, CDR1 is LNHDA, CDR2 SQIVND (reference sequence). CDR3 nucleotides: TGTGCCAGTATGCTAGTAGTGGGCGCTGAAGCTTTCTTT. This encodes CASMLVVGAEAFF. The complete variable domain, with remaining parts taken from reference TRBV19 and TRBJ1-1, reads DGGITQSPKYLFRKEGQNVTLSCEQNLNHDAMYWYRQDPGQGLRLIYYSQIVNDFQKGDIAEGYSVSREKKESFPLTVTSAQKNPTAFYLCASMLVVGAEAFFGQGTRLTVV.

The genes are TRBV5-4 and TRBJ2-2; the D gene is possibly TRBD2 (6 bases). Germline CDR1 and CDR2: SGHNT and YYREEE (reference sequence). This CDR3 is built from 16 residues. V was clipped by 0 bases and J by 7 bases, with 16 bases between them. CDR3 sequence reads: CASSLADTGVSGELFF. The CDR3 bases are TGTGCCAGCAGCTTGGCCGATACGGGAGTTAGCGGGGAGCTGTTTTTT.

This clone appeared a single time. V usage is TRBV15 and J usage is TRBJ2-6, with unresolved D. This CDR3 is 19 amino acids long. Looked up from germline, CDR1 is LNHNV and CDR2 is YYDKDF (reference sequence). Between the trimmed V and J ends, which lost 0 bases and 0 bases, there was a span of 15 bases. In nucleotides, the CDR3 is TGTGCCACCAGCAGAGATTACCGATCCTCTAGCTCTGGGGCCAACGTCCTGACTTTC. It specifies CATSRDYRSSSSGANVLTF.

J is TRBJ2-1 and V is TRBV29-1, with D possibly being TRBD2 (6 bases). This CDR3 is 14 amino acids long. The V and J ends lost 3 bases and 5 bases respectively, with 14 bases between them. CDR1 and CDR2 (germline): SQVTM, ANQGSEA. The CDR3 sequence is CSVETAGPDNEQFF. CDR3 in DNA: TGCAGCGTTGAGACTGCGGGGCCAGACAATGAGCAGTTCTTC.

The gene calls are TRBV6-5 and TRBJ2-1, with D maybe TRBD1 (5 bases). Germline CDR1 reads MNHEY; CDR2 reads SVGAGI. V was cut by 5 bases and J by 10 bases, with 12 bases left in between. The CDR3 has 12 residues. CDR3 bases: TGTGCCAGCAGTACCCAGGGTACCGAGCAGTTCTTC. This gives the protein CASSTQGTEQFF.

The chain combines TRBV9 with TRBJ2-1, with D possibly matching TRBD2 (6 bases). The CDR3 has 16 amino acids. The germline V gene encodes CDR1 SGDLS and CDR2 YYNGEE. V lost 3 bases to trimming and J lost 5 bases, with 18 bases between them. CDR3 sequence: CASSDPGAGPNNEQFF. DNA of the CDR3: TGTGCCAGCAGCGACCCCGGGGCGGGGCCGAACAATGAGCAGTTCTTC.

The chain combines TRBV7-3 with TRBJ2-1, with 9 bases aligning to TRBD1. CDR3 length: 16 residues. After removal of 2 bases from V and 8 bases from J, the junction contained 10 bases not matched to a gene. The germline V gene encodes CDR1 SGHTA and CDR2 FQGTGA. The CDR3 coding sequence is TGTGCCAGCAGCTTAGGTCCGGGACAGGGAAAAGATGAGCAGTTCTTC. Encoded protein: CASSLGPGQGKDEQFF.

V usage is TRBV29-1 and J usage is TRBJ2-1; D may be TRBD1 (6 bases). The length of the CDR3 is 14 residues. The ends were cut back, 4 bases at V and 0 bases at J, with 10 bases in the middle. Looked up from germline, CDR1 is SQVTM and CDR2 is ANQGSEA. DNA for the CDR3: TGCAGCGTTGTACACAGGGACTCCTACAATGAGCAGTTCTTC. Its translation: CSVVHRDSYNEQFF.

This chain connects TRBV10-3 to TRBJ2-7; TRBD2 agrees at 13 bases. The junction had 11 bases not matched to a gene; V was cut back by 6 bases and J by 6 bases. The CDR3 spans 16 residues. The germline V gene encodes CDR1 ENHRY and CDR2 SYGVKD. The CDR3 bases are TGTGCCATCAGCGGGACTAGCGGGATCACCTTGGGCGAGCAGTACTTC. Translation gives CAISGTSGITLGEQYF.

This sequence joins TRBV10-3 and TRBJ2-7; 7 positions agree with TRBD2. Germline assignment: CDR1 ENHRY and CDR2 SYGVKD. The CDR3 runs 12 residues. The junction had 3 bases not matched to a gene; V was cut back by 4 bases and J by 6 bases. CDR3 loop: CAISVGGGEQYF. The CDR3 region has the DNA TGTGCCATCAGTGTCGGCGGGGGCGAGCAGTACTTC.

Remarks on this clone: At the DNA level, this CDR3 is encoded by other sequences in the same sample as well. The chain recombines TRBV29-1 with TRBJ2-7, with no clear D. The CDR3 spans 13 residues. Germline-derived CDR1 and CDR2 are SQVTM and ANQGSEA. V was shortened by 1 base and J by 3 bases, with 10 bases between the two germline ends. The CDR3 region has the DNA TGCAGCGTTGAAGTAGGTCAGGACTACGAGCAGTACTTC. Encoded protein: CSVEVGQDYEQYF.

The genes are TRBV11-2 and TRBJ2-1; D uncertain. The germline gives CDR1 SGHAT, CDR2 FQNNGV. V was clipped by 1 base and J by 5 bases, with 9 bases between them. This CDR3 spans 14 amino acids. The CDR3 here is CASSLAPRDNEQFF. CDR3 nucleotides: TGTGCCAGCAGCTTAGCCCCTCGTGACAATGAGCAGTTCTTC.

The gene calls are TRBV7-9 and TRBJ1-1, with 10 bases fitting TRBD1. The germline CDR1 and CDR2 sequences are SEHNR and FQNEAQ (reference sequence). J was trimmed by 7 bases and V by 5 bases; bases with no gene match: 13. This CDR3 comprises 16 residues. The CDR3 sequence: CASSPRQGAGVNEAFF. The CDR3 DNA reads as TGTGCCAGCAGCCCCAGACAGGGGGCGGGTGTTAATGAAGCTTTCTTT.

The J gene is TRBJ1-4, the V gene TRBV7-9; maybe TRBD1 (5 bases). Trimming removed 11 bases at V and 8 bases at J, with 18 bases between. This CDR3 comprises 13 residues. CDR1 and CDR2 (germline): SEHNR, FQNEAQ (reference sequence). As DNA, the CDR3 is TGTGCCGTCGGGGCGAGTGATGGGGAAAAACTGTTTTTT. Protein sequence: CAVGASDGEKLFF.